This is a list of T cell receptor beta chains from one sample in a study of control samples from healthy donors and cancer patients. This table comes from immunoSEQ multiplex PCR, and its TCRdb copy is limited to in-frame clones, with some not included. The sample carries about 85,000 clones, 89% recorded once. The sequencing input was blood. These receptor sequences come from a man in his fifties in good health. Each CDR3 is given with its conserved first and last residue. A D gene is named only where the DNA matches it firmly. The size of a clone is reported for some rows only, either as once, few or many, or as a class for expanded clones.

TGTGCCAGTAGTCTGGGATGGACAGCCATGAACACTGAAGCTTTCTTT | CASSLGWTAMNTEAFF | TRBV19 | . | TRBJ1-1 | .
TGTGCCACCAGTGACGGTCGGACAGGGAACACAGATACGCAGTATTTT | CATSDGRTGNTDTQYF | TRBV24-1 | . | TRBJ2-3 | TRBD1
TGTGCCAGCAACTTTTATGGGTTCGCGGGGGCTGGAGCTTTCTTT | CASNFYGFAGAGAFF | TRBV27 | . | TRBJ1-1 | .
TGTGCCACCAGTGATCCGGTTCGGACTGAAGCTTTCTTT | CATSDPVRTEAFF | TRBV24-1 | . | TRBJ1-1 | .
TGTGCCAGCAGCTTGCGTTCAGGGGGCGGTCGGTCTGGAAACACCATATATTTT | CASSLRSGGGRSGNTIYF | TRBV11-3 | . | TRBJ1-3 | TRBD1
TGTGCCTGGAGTATGGGGGCCGCCAATCAGCCCCAGCATTTT | CAWSMGAANQPQHF | TRBV30 | . | TRBJ1-5 | .
TGTGCCAGCAGTTCCCCTAGCGGACCCCGGGACGAGCAGTACTTC | CASSSPSGPRDEQYF | TRBV27 | . | TRBJ2-7 | TRBD2
TGTGCCAGCACTGACTGGAACACTGAAGCTTTCTTT | CASTDWNTEAFF | TRBV2 | . | TRBJ1-1 | .
TGTGCCAGCTCCCCTCCGAACACAGATACGCAGTATTTT | CASSPPNTDTQYF | TRBV5-4 | . | TRBJ2-3 | .
TGTGCCAGCAGCTATGAGGGAAGGACTGAAGCTTTCTTT | CASSYEGRTEAFF | TRBV12-3/TRBV12-4 | . | TRBJ1-1 | .
TGTGCCAGCAGACCGGACCGAAAGGGCGAAAAACTGTTTTTT | CASRPDRKGEKLFF | TRBV6-5 | few | TRBJ1-4 | .
TGTGCCAGCAGAGGGACAGGGGGCAGCTATGGCTACACCTTC | CASRGTGGSYGYTF | TRBV27 | . | TRBJ1-2 | TRBD1